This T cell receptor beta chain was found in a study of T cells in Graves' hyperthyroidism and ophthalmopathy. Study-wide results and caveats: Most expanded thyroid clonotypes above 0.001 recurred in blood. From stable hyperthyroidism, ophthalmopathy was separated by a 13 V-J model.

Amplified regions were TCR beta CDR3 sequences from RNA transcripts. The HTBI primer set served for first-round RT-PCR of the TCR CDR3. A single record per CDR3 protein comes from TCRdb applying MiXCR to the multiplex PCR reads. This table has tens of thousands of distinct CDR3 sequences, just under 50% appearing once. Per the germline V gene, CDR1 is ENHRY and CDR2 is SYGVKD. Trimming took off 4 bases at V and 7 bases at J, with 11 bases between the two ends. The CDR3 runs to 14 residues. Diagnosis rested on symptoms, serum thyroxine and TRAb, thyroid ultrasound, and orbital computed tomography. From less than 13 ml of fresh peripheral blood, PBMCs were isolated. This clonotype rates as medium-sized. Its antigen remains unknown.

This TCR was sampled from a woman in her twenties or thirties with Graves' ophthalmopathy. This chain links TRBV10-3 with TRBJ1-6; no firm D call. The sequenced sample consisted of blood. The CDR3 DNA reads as TGTGCCATCAGTGCGGATTGGGGAAATTCACCCCTCCACTTT. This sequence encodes CAISADWGNSPLHF.